The 13 T cell receptor beta chains below were found in one sample sequenced in a study of blood T cell repertoires in COVID-19. Sequencing used immunoSEQ multiplex PCR; TCRdb keeps in-frame clones, though not all of them. In the table there are under 40,000 clones, around 86% of which are singletons. Input material: peripheral blood. All receptors derive from a man aged 80 or over with active COVID-19.

The chain joins TRBV6-5 to TRBJ2-1; the match to TRBD1 covers 9 bases. V lost 4 bases, J lost 3 bases, and 4 bases stayed unmatched. The CDR3 length is 15 residues. Germline CDR1 is MNHEY and CDR2 is SVGAGI. CDR3 sequence reads: CASSLGTGIYNEQFF. CDR3 nucleotides: TGTGCCAGCAGTTTAGGGACAGGGATCTACAATGAGCAGTTCTTC.

V is TRBV5-1 and J is TRBJ2-2; 11 nucleotides agree with TRBD2. Per germline, CDR1 SGHRS and CDR2 YFSETQ. J gave up 1 base and V 4 bases, and 3 bases lay outside the gene matches. This CDR3 has 16 amino acids. CDR3 bases: TGCGCCAGCAGCCTGGGACTAGCGGTGAACACCGGGGAGCTGTTTTTT. It codes for CASSLGLAVNTGELFF.

The rearrangement uses TRBV5-5 and TRBJ2-5, with TRBD1 identical over 11 bases. Germline assignment: CDR1 SGHKS and CDR2 YYEKEE (reference sequence). This CDR3 is 14 amino acids long. Trimming took 4 bases from V and 3 from J; bases not matched to a gene: 2. CDR3 in DNA: TGTGCCAGCAGCAGGACAGGGGGCGAAGAGACCCAGTACTTC. The encoded protein is CASSRTGGEETQYF.

This chain joins TRBV6-5 and TRBJ1-4, with 8 bases matching TRBD1. Trimming removed 0 bases from V and 8 bases from J; junction bases left unmatched: 5. CDR3 length: 15 amino acids. Germline V lookup: CDR1 MNHEY, CDR2 SVGAGI. The CDR3 DNA is TGTGCCAGCAGTTACTCCGGGACAGGAGTCGAAAAACTGTTTTTT. This sequence encodes CASSYSGTGVEKLFF.

The rearrangement joins TRBV15 to TRBJ2-5, with a possible D match to TRBD1 (5 bases). Germline values: CDR1 LNHNV, CDR2 YYDKDF (reference sequence). Trimming stripped 5 bases from V and 2 bases from J, with 9 bases between. The CDR3 consists of 13 residues. The CDR3 DNA follows: TGTGCCACCAGCCAGGGTTTTCAAGAGACCCAGTACTTC. Encoded protein: CATSQGFQETQYF. The full variable domain, rest sourced from reference TRBV15 and TRBJ2-5, is DAMVIQNPRYQVTQFGKPVTLSCSQTLNHNVMYWYQQKSSQAPKLLFHYYDKDFNNEADTPDNFQSRRPNTSFCFLDIRSPGLGDTAMYLCATSQGFQETQYFGPGTRLLVL.

The chain recombines TRBV27 with TRBJ2-1; 8 bases are a match to TRBD2. The CDR3 runs 14 residues. V shed 6 bases and J 4 bases; nucleotides not matched to a gene: 5. The germline V gene has CDR1 MNHEY and CDR2 SMNVEV (reference sequence). CDR3 coding DNA: TGTGCCAGCAGCTTCAGCGGGAGTTACAATGAGCAGTTCTTC. This sequence encodes CASSFSGSYNEQFF.

This rearrangement joins TRBV29-1 to TRBJ2-5, with D perhaps TRBD1 (6 bases). Germline V gene lookup returns CDR1 SQVTM and CDR2 ANQGSEA. The germline V and J ends were trimmed by 5 bases and 5 bases, with 12 bases remaining between them. The CDR3 length is 12 residues. DNA of the CDR3: TGCAGCGTTACACAGGGAATGGAGACCCAGTACTTC. Protein product: CSVTQGMETQYF.

This sequence joins TRBV10-3 and TRBJ1-3, with 8 bases aligning to TRBD1. Unmatched junction bases numbered 11, after V lost 5 bases and J lost 2 bases. The germline V gene has CDR1 ENHRY and CDR2 SYGVKD. The CDR3 runs to 17 residues. In DNA form, the CDR3 reads TGTGCCATCAGTAGTGGCTTTTCGACAGGGGCTGGAAACACCATATATTTT. Amino acid sequence: CAISSGFSTGAGNTIYF.

The chain has TRBV5-1 and TRBJ1-6; maybe TRBD1 (6 bases). The CDR3 has 19 amino acids. The germline V and J ends were trimmed by 4 bases and 0 bases, with 20 bases remaining between them. Germline CDR1 reads SGHRS; CDR2 reads YFSETQ. Written as DNA, the CDR3 is TGCGCCAGCAGCCTAGGAGACTACAGGGAAAGCTCCTATAATTCACCCCTCCACTTT. Translating gives CASSLGDYRESSYNSPLHF.

This sequence joins TRBV11-2 and TRBJ2-7; D is possibly TRBD1 (6 bases). Trimming pared 3 bases from V and 6 bases from J, leaving 9 bases between. Germline assignment: CDR1 SGHAT and CDR2 FQNNGV. This CDR3 has 12 residues. CDR3 sequence: CASSFSGVEQYF. CDR3 coding DNA: TGTGCCAGCAGCTTTTCAGGGGTCGAGCAGTACTTC.

V is TRBV29-1 and J is TRBJ2-1; 9 nucleotides align to TRBD2. J lost 1 base, V lost 4 bases, and 8 bases had no gene match. CDR3 size: 16 residues. Germline CDR1 is SQVTM and CDR2 is ANQGSEA. Here the CDR3 reads CSVVTAGGPSYNEQFF. Written as DNA, the CDR3 is TGCAGCGTTGTTACGGCGGGAGGGCCATCCTACAATGAGCAGTTCTTC.

This clone has more than one count but fewer than ten. The chain is built from TRBV7-8 and TRBJ2-1, with 9 bases identical to TRBD1. Germline V gene sequence: CDR1 SGHVS, CDR2 FQNEAQ. The CDR3 spans 15 residues. V lost 3 bases to trimming and J lost 7 bases; unmatched junction nucleotides: 7. The DNA of the CDR3 is TGTGCCAGCAGCTTTGGGACAGGGATGTGGAATGAGCAGTTCTTC. The encoded protein is CASSFGTGMWNEQFF.

This clone turned up a few times. The genes are TRBV11-2 and TRBJ2-7, with D possibly being TRBD1 (5 bases). CDR1 is SGHAT, CDR2 FQNNGV, per germline. CDR3 length: 12 amino acids. The V gene lost 3 bases and the J gene lost 3 bases, with 6 bases spanning the gap. The CDR3 DNA sequence: TGTGCCAGCAGCTTGGACAACTACGAGCAGTACTTC. Protein sequence: CASSLDNYEQYF.